A selection of T cell receptor beta chains follows, all from one sample in a study of cytomegalovirus exposure and HLA in healthy donors. This table comes from immunoSEQ multiplex PCR, and its TCRdb copy is limited to in-frame clones, with some not included. The data hold roughly 150,000 clones, with roughly three quarters observed a single time. The sample consisted of PBMCs. All receptors come from a male donor in good health and CMV-seronegative. Both conserved end residues are part of each CDR3. Fields, in order: D gene, J gene, clone size, V gene, CDR3 DNA, CDR3 protein. The D gene is left open where the match is weak. Clone size is shown for a subset of rows, as once, few, many or a class of expanded clone.

>.|TRBJ2-1|.|TRBV5-1
TGCGCCAGCACTGACAACTTGGGGGCAGACAATGAGCAGTTCTTC
CASTDNLGADNEQFF
>.|TRBJ2-7|.|TRBV25-1
TGTGCCAGCAGTGACCCCGCCGGACGGACAACCTACGAGCAGTACTTC
CASSDPAGRTTYEQYF
>.|TRBJ1-6|.|TRBV10-3
TGTGCCATCAGTGATCGGGACAACTCCTATAATTCACCCCTCCGCTTT
CAISDRDNSYNSPLRF
>TRBD1|TRBJ2-7|.|TRBV5-3
TGTGCCAGAAGCATAGGGACAGAGAGGGTCTACGAGCAGTACTTC
CARSIGTERVYEQYF
>TRBD1|TRBJ1-2|.|TRBV6-5
TGTGCCAGCAGTAGGGGACAGCCCTATGGCTACACCTTC
CASSRGQPYGYTF
>TRBD1|TRBJ1-4|.|TRBV7-2
TGTGCCAGCAGCCCGGGACAGGGGGGGACTAATGAAAAACTGTTTTTT
CASSPGQGGTNEKLFF
>TRBD1|TRBJ2-7|.|TRBV18
TGTGCCAGCTCACCCGCGACAGGGGGTGACGAGCAGTACTTC
CASSPATGGDEQYF
>.|TRBJ2-7|few|TRBV13
TGTGCCAGCAGCTTAATTGACAGCTACGAGCAGTACTTC
CASSLIDSYEQYF
>.|TRBJ1-1|.|TRBV2
TGTGCCAGCAGTGTGGGACAACTGAACACTGAAGCTTTCTTT
CASSVGQLNTEAFF
>TRBD2|TRBJ2-5|.|TRBV19
TGTGCCAGTAGTCAGGGGACTAGCGGGGGCCAAGAGACCCAGTACTTC
CASSQGTSGGQETQYF
>TRBD2|TRBJ2-7|.|TRBV28
TGTGCCAGCAGTCGGGGGGTGGTCCACGAGCAGTACTTC
CASSRGVVHEQYF
>TRBD1|TRBJ2-4|.|TRBV7-6
TGTGCCAGCAGCGTCACCGGCGGGACAGGGGCCTTAGCCAAAAACATTCAGTACTTC
CASSVTGGTGALAKNIQYF
>.|TRBJ1-6|once|TRBV5-5
TGTGCCAGCAGCTGGACACTAACAGTTACAAATTCACCCCTCCACTTT
CASSWTLTVTNSPLHF
>TRBD2|TRBJ2-1|.|TRBV2
TGTGCCAGCAGTGAAGGGACTAGCGGGGAGCAGTTCTTC
CASSEGTSGEQFF
>.|TRBJ1-2|.|TRBV5-1
TGCGCCAGCAGCTTGGATGGAGATTACTATGGCTACACCTTC
CASSLDGDYYGYTF
>.|TRBJ1-1|.|TRBV19
TGTGCCAGGCCCGCGGGACGTCAGGCCTTCTTT
CARPAGRQAFF
>.|TRBJ1-4|.|TRBV5-1
TGCGCCAGCAGCTTGGGCCCCGGGAGGGATGAAAAACTGTTTTTT
CASSLGPGRDEKLFF
>TRBD2|TRBJ2-3|.|TRBV9
TGTGCCAGCAGTGCAGCGGGGACCACAGATACGCAGTATTTT
CASSAAGTTDTQYF
>TRBD1|TRBJ1-2|once|TRBV4-1
TGCGCCAGCAGCCAAGATAGAACAGGGGGCTCCTATGGCTACACCTTC
CASSQDRTGGSYGYTF
>.|TRBJ1-1|few|TRBV5-6
TGTGCCAGCAGCTTGGGTCGACTCTTGAACACTGAAGCTTTCTTT
CASSLGRLLNTEAFF
>TRBD2|TRBJ2-3|.|TRBV30
TGTGCCTGGAAGACTAGCGGGCTCCTTGGCACGCAGTATTTT
CAWKTSGLLGTQYF